This T cell receptor beta chain was recorded in a study of T cells in Graves' hyperthyroidism and ophthalmopathy. V gave up 7 bases and J gave up 2 bases, with 13 bases separating them. The CDR3 runs to 13 residues. Per germline, CDR1 SQVTM and CDR2 ANQGSEA. This clonotype was found many times. Its antigen is undetermined. Study-level results: Blood held most thyroid clonotypes expanded above 0.001 frequency. Ophthalmopathy could be told apart from stable hyperthyroidism with a 13 V-J model.

The PBMCs were sourced from fresh peripheral blood (about 10 ml). Authors of the study amplified TCR beta CDR3 regions from RNA transcripts. When the TCR CDR3 underwent first-round RT-PCR, the HTBI primer set was used. TCRdb independently ran MiXCR on the multiplex PCR reads; one entry per CDR3 protein. The sample shows 370,000 or so distinct CDR3 sequences, around a sixth of them seen only once. The rearrangement uses TRBV29-1 and TRBJ2-3; D possibly matches TRBD1 or TRBD2 (5 bases each). Sequencing was performed on blood. This TCR was sampled from a woman between 18 and 29 years old with Graves' hyperthyroidism that later progressed to Graves' ophthalmopathy. The chain's CDR3 is CSARLGPTDTQYF. The CDR3 DNA reads TGCAGCGCCCGTTTGGGACCCACAGATACGCAGTATTTT.